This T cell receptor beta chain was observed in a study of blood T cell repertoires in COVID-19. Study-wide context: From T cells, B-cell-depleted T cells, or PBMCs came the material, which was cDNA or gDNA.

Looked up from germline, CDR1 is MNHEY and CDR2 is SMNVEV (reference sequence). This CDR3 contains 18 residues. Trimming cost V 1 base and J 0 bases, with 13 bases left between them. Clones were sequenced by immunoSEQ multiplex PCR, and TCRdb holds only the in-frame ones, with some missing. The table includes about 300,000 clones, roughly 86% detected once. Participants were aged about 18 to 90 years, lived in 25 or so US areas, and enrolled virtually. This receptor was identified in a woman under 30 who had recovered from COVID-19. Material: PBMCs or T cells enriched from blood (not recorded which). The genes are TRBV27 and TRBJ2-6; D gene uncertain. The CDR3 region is CASSLFPRRVSGANVLTF. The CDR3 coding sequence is TGTGCCAGCAGTTTATTCCCCAGACGGGTCTCTGGGGCCAACGTCCTGACTTTC. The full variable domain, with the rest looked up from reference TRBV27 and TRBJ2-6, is EAQVTQNPRYLITVTGKKLTVTCSQNMNHEYMSWYRQDPGLGLRQIYYSMNVEVTDKGDVPEGYKVSRKEKRNFPLILESPSPNQTSLYFCASSLFPRRVSGANVLTFGAGSRLTVL.